Sequencing of this T cell receptor (beta chain) was carried out in a study of T cells in Graves' hyperthyroidism and ophthalmopathy. Amplification of TCR beta CDR3 regions used RNA as the template. Primed by the HTBI set, a first-round RT-PCR was run on the TCR CDR3. TCRdb re-called the multiplex PCR reads with MiXCR, one entry per CDR3 protein. Of some 620,000 distinct CDR3 sequences in the sample, around 15% were seen once. The CDR3 runs 16 residues. V shed 2 bases and J 2 bases; nucleotides not matched to a gene: 4. The germline V gene has CDR1 MNHNY and CDR2 SVGAGI (reference sequence). In regard to this clonotype: The antigen remains unidentified.

Study observations and caveats: Appearing also in blood were most of the thyroid clonotypes expanded above 0.001. Before onset, ophthalmopathy was predicted by the model a median roughly six months earlier.

Source material for PBMCs was around 10 ml fresh peripheral blood. The sample was blood. The TCR sequence derives from a woman aged 25 to 45 with Graves' hyperthyroidism. This rearrangement joins TRBV6-6 to TRBJ2-1; 9 bases are a match to TRBD1. The CDR3 region has the DNA TGTGCCAGCAGTTACCCCGGGACAGGGCCCTACAATGAGCAGTTCTTC. The encoded protein is CASSYPGTGPYNEQFF.